This T cell receptor beta chain emerged from a study of T cell responses to AZD1222 COVID-19 vaccine. Across the study: It was second doses at about 4 or about 12 weeks that were pooled. Study results and caveats: Epitopes outside B.1.351 and B.1.1.7 mutated regions reportedly drew nearly half of spike TCRs. No repertoire was sampled before or during the peak T cell response, only after it.

Trimming stripped 9 bases from V and 6 bases from J, with 11 bases between. This CDR3 contains 12 residues. From germline, CDR1 is SNHLY and CDR2 FYNNEI. Profiling relied on immunoSEQ multiplex PCR, and the TCRdb table lists in-frame clones only, not all of them. The sample lists approximately 110,000 clones, roughly nine tenths occurring once. About this clone: What it binds is unknown.

This chain uses TRBV2 with TRBJ2-2; perhaps TRBD1 as D (6 bases). Sequenced here: peripheral blood, sampled on day 0 of AZD1222 vaccination. This clonotype was sampled from an adult in good health. The DNA of the CDR3 is TGTGCCAGGCAGGGGTATGCCGGGGAGCTGTTTTTT. It translates to CARQGYAGELFF.